The T cell receptor (beta chain) under discussion was sequenced for a study of cytomegalovirus exposure and HLA in healthy donors. Study-level information: The 500 to 850 first-cohort repertoires and the 120 or so validation repertoires shared the same platform, a later analysis reported. Points from the study as a whole: Reported performance of the classifier showed diagnosis of cytomegalovirus status with high specificity and sensitivity. Many donors carried some public TCRs, although rarity characterized most TCR sequences.

This clone appeared a few times. What it binds is not known. The method was immunoSEQ multiplex PCR; TCRdb's version includes in-frame clones alone and lacks a portion of them. The sample carries more than 45,000 clones, about 91% recorded once. Material for sequencing was PBMCs. This TCR came from a woman younger than 45 in good health and CMV-seronegative.

Written as DNA, the CDR3 is TGTGCCAGCAGCCTACTAGACGAGCAGTTCTTC. This sequence encodes CASSLLDEQFF. V is TRBV5-4 and J is TRBJ2-1; D is possibly TRBD2 (5 bases). This CDR3 is 11 amino acids long. Germline V CDR1 and CDR2: SGHNT, YYREEE (reference sequence). V was shortened by 4 bases and J by 10 bases, with 9 bases between the two germline ends.